The 9 T cell receptor beta chains reported below all come from one sample, sequenced in a study of CD8 T cells in Susac syndrome. Random-hexamer reverse transcription was applied to about 0.5 to 1 ug RNA. Using its own MiXCR run on the immunoSEQ multiplex PCR reads, TCRdb lists one record per CDR3 protein. The table records roughly 300,000 distinct CDR3 sequences, around 84% of them present only once. Sequenced material: CD8+ T cells from PBMCs. The source is a human donor with multiple sclerosis.

The V call is TRBV9, the J call TRBJ2-1; D gene uncertain. The V and J ends lost 4 bases and 0 bases respectively, with 11 bases between them. Germline values: CDR1 SGDLS, CDR2 YYNGEE. The CDR3 covers 15 residues. The CDR3 nucleotides read TGTGCCAGCAGCCCCACCCGAAGCTCCTACAATGAGCAGTTCTTC. Its translation: CASSPTRSSYNEQFF.

Here the CDR3 reads CSAWTSGRAGYNEQFF. Here the CDR3 DNA reads TGCAGTGCATGGACTAGCGGGAGGGCCGGTTACAATGAGCAGTTCTTC. V gene TRBV20-1 combines with J gene TRBJ2-1, with TRBD2 matching over 15 bases. CDR3 length: 16 residues. The V gene end was trimmed by 6 bases and the J gene end by 4 bases; junction bases not matched to a gene: 7. CDR1 DFQATT and CDR2 SNEGSKA come from the germline V gene (reference sequence).

V usage is TRBV7-9 and J usage is TRBJ2-5; D not certain. CDR3 length: 11 residues. From germline, CDR1 is SEHNR and CDR2 FQNEAQ (reference sequence). V was cut by 3 bases and J by 5 bases, with 4 bases left in between. For the CDR3, the DNA is TGTGCCAGCAGCTTGGATGAGACCCAGTACTTC. Translation gives CASSLDETQYF.

This chain uses TRBV19 with TRBJ2-2; D might be TRBD1 (6 bases). The CDR3 is 18 amino acids. Germline loops: CDR1 LNHDA, CDR2 SQIVND (reference sequence). V was pared by 3 bases and J by 2 bases, with 19 bases between. The CDR3 reads CASSISGAIAGNTGELFF. CDR3 nucleotides: TGTGCCAGTAGTATTTCAGGGGCAATCGCAGGAAACACCGGGGAGCTGTTTTTT.

The CDR3 nucleotides read TGTGCCAGCAGTTTACGGGCGGGGAAGTCCTACGAGCAGTACTTC. Protein sequence: CASSLRAGKSYEQYF. J is TRBJ2-7 and V is TRBV28; D is perhaps TRBD2 (6 bases). Between the trimmed V and J ends, which lost 2 bases and 1 base, there was a span of 12 bases. The CDR3 spans 15 residues. Germline loops: CDR1 MDHEN, CDR2 SYDVKM.

The CDR3 region is CAWSRLAISYEQYF. DNA for the CDR3: TGTGCCTGGAGCCGACTAGCGATCTCCTACGAGCAGTACTTC. This sequence joins TRBV30 and TRBJ2-7; the match to TRBD2 covers 8 bases. V trimming: 3 bases; J trimming: 0 bases; junction bases outside the gene matches: 4. Germline V gene sequence: CDR1 GTSNPN, CDR2 SVGIG (reference sequence). The CDR3 contains 14 residues.

The chain carries TRBV24-1 and TRBJ1-1; D not resolved. V lost 5 bases and J lost 0, with 6 bases in between. CDR1 is KGHDR, CDR2 SFDVKD, per germline. The CDR3 is made up of 13 amino acids. The CDR3 spells CATSGRMNTEAFF. The CDR3 coding sequence is TGTGCCACCAGTGGACGGATGAACACTGAAGCTTTCTTT.

The V call is TRBV5-1, the J call TRBJ2-3; 8 bases align to TRBD2. The CDR3 runs 13 residues. V lost 3 bases and J lost 7; bases outside the gene matches: 4. The germline V gene has CDR1 SGHRS and CDR2 YFSETQ. CDR3 sequence: CASSWGLVNTQYF. In DNA form, the CDR3 reads TGCGCCAGCAGCTGGGGACTAGTCAATACGCAGTATTTT.

V and J are TRBV7-9 and TRBJ2-7; weak D call: TRBD2 (6 bases). Germline V gene data show CDR1 as SEHNR and CDR2 as FQNEAQ (reference sequence). The CDR3 has 14 amino acids. V was clipped by 1 base and J by 9 bases, with 16 bases between them. CDR3 protein: CASSLGIPTEGQYF. CDR3 in DNA: TGTGCCAGCAGCTTAGGTATCCCAACGGAGGGGCAGTACTTC.